The 11 T cell receptor beta chains in this list originate from one sample, sequenced in a study of CD8+ T cells in alopecia areata. RNA extraction was followed by reverse transcription into cDNA, which acted as the sequencing template. Sequencing used immunoSEQ multiplex PCR; TCRdb keeps in-frame clones, though not all of them. The data contain some 170,000 clones, roughly 70% of them singletons. Sequencing was performed on CD8+ T cells sorted from blood, taken at week 0. The receptors were sampled from a human donor with alopecia areata.

The chain carries TRBV6-5 and TRBJ2-1; D unclear. CDR1 is MNHEY and CDR2 is SVGAGI in the germline V gene. The CDR3 length is 13 residues. The ends were cut back, 5 bases at V and 6 bases at J, with 11 bases in the middle. The CDR3 sequence: CASSLSGPNEQFF. The CDR3 bases are TGTGCCAGCAGTCTTTCAGGACCCAATGAGCAGTTCTTC.

This clone was seen more than once but under ten times. This chain uses TRBV7-9 with TRBJ2-1; 8 bases line up with TRBD2. CDR1 SEHNR and CDR2 FQNEAQ come from the germline V gene (reference sequence). The CDR3 has 16 residues. Trimming removed 1 base from V and 9 bases from J; junction bases left unmatched: 11. The CDR3 here is CASSLDLSGGYTEQFF. CDR3 nucleotide sequence: TGTGCCAGCAGCTTAGATTTAAGCGGGGGTTATACTGAGCAGTTCTTC.

A few counts support this clone. The chain couples TRBV5-4 to TRBJ2-7; maybe TRBD2 (5 bases). Trimming shortened V by 4 bases and J by 7 bases, and 12 bases separated the two germline ends. The CDR3 totals 12 residues. Germline V lookup: CDR1 SGHNT, CDR2 YYREEE (reference sequence). The CDR3 nucleotides are TGTGCCAGCAGCCAGGCGGGTCGGGAGCAGTACTTC. It codes for CASSQAGREQYF.

CDR3 DNA sequence: TGTGCCAGCAGCCCTCTCTCGAACTTGGCGGGAGAGACCCAGTACTTC. It translates to CASSPLSNLAGETQYF. This sequence joins TRBV28 and TRBJ2-5, with D possibly TRBD2 on 5 matching bases. CDR3 length: 16 amino acids. The germline V and J ends were trimmed by 6 bases and 4 bases, with 21 bases remaining between them. CDR1 MDHEN and CDR2 SYDVKM come from the germline V gene.

The chain joins TRBV20-1 to TRBJ1-1, with TRBD1 as a possible D gene (5 bases). The CDR3 is 11 amino acids. V lost 4 bases to trimming and J lost 11 bases, with 14 bases between them. The germline V gene has CDR1 DFQATT and CDR2 SNEGSKA (reference sequence). For the CDR3, the DNA is TGCAGTGCTAACTACAGGTTTTTGGCTTTCTTT. The encoded protein is CSANYRFLAFF.

The chain links TRBV15 to TRBJ2-1, with 9 bases matching TRBD1. The CDR3 runs 14 residues. Germline V gives CDR1 LNHNV, CDR2 YYDKDF (reference sequence). Trimming took 4 bases from V and 5 from J; bases not matched to a gene: 3. DNA of the CDR3: TGTGCCACCAGCACCCGGACAGGGGACAATGAGCAGTTCTTC. Encoded protein: CATSTRTGDNEQFF.

The genes are TRBV27 and TRBJ2-3, with D tentatively TRBD1 (6 bases). In germline, CDR1 is MNHEY, CDR2 SMNVEV (reference sequence). Trimming cost V 6 bases and J 5 bases, with 9 bases left between them. The CDR3 loop spans 12 amino acids. The CDR3 DNA reads TGTGCCAGCAGACAGGGATTAGATACGCAGTATTTT. Translated: CASRQGLDTQYF.

The rearrangement links TRBV10-3 to TRBJ1-1; possible D gene TRBD1, 6 bases. The CDR3 spans 13 residues. Trimming took 6 bases from V and 1 from J, leaving 9 bases between them. Germline V lookup: CDR1 ENHRY, CDR2 SYGVKD. CDR3 amino acids: CAIREGGNTEAFF. CDR3 DNA sequence: TGTGCCATCAGGGAGGGGGGGAACACTGAAGCTTTCTTT.

This clone appeared a few times. The rearrangement uses TRBV27 and TRBJ2-3, with D unresolved. Trimming took 7 bases from V and 0 from J, leaving 8 bases between them. The CDR3 contains 13 residues. The germline gives CDR1 MNHEY, CDR2 SMNVEV (reference sequence). Written as DNA, the CDR3 is TGTGCCAGCACCAACCCTAGCACAGATACGCAGTATTTT. This codes for CASTNPSTDTQYF.

The chain carries TRBV15 and TRBJ2-3; D gene ambiguous. Trimming removed 0 bases from V and 6 bases from J, with 7 bases in between. Germline CDR1 LNHNV, CDR2 YYDKDF (reference sequence). This CDR3 is built from 13 residues. CDR3 region: CATSRDRADTQYF. CDR3 DNA: TGTGCCACCAGCAGAGATCGAGCGGATACGCAGTATTTT.

The chain couples TRBV2 to TRBJ1-6, with D unresolved. V was shortened by 8 bases and J by 4 bases, with 6 bases between the two germline ends. CDR3 size: 12 residues. Germline CDR1 SNHLY, CDR2 FYNNEI. The CDR3 DNA is TGTGCCAGCGGACCATATAATTCACCCCTCCACTTT. Translation gives CASGPYNSPLHF. The entire variable domain, with the rest obtained from reference TRBV2 and TRBJ1-6, is as follows: EPEVTQTPSHQVTQMGQEVILRCVPISNHLYFYWYRQILGQKVEFLVSFYNNEISEKSEIFDDQFSVERPDGSNFTLKIRSTKLEDSAMYFCASGPYNSPLHFGNGTRLTVT.